Listed below are T cell receptor beta chains from one sample, sequenced in a study of response to subunit inactivated influenza vaccine. In TCRdb, the RT-PCR reads were re-called with MiXCR into one record per CDR3 protein. The data hold a few hundred thousand distinct CDR3 sequences, with about 15% observed a single time. Source: PBMCs from blood, taken 12 days after vaccination. These receptors were collected from a middle-aged man who received an inactivated influenza vaccine. Each CDR3 is given with its conserved first and last residue. Fields, in order: CDR3 length, V gene, J gene, clone size, D gene, CDR3 DNA, CDR3 protein. A D gene is named only where the DNA matches it firmly. Expanded clones are given a class, and other clones once, few, many or no size at all.

len: 16; v_gene: TRBV18; j_gene: TRBJ2-3; abundance: few; d_gene: .; CDR3nt: TGTGCCAGCTCACCCCGACCGGGGTCTAGCACAGATACGCAGTATTTT; CDR3aa: CASSPRPGSSTDTQYF
len: 16; v_gene: TRBV5-1; j_gene: TRBJ2-3; abundance: .; d_gene: .; CDR3nt: TGCGCCAGCAGTCTCTCTGGAGCCATTCGAGGAGATACGCAGTATTTT; CDR3aa: CASSLSGAIRGDTQYF
len: 13; v_gene: TRBV20-1; j_gene: TRBJ2-7; abundance: .; d_gene: .; CDR3nt: TGCAGTGCCCCCGGCCGGGAAACCTACGAGCAGTACTTC; CDR3aa: CSAPGRETYEQYF
len: 15; v_gene: TRBV6-1; j_gene: TRBJ2-7; abundance: .; d_gene: .; CDR3nt: TGTGCCAGCAGTGAATCGGGGGCCCTCGGCTACGAGCAGTACTTC; CDR3aa: CASSESGALGYEQYF
len: 13; v_gene: TRBV11-2; j_gene: TRBJ1-1; abundance: once; d_gene: .; CDR3nt: TGTGCCAGCTTAGTGCGTTGGGACACTGAAGCTTTCTTT; CDR3aa: CASLVRWDTEAFF
len: 17; v_gene: TRBV3-1; j_gene: TRBJ2-6; abundance: .; d_gene: .; CDR3nt: TGTGCCAGCAGCCCTGGAGGCGGGATCTCTGGGGCCAACGTCCTGACTTTC; CDR3aa: CASSPGGGISGANVLTF
len: 15; v_gene: TRBV12-3/TRBV12-4; j_gene: TRBJ2-1; abundance: many; d_gene: TRBD2; CDR3nt: TGTGCCAGCAGCCAACTAGCGGGCCCCTACAATGAGCAGTTCTTC; CDR3aa: CASSQLAGPYNEQFF
len: 14; v_gene: TRBV7-2; j_gene: TRBJ2-7; abundance: .; d_gene: TRBD2; CDR3nt: TGTGCCAGCAGCACGACTAGCGGGGCCTACGAGCAGTACTTC; CDR3aa: CASSTTSGAYEQYF
len: 16; v_gene: TRBV4-2; j_gene: TRBJ2-6; abundance: .; d_gene: .; CDR3nt: TGTGCCAGCAGCCAAGGACACCTCTCTGGGGCCAACGTCCTGACTTTC; CDR3aa: CASSQGHLSGANVLTF
len: 20; v_gene: TRBV11-2; j_gene: TRBJ2-7; abundance: .; d_gene: .; CDR3nt: TGTGCCAGCAGCTTAGAGGGCCCCCGGCGGGGTTGGGTGAGCACCTACGAGCAGTACTTC; CDR3aa: CASSLEGPRRGWVSTYEQYF
len: 12; v_gene: TRBV19; j_gene: TRBJ1-6; abundance: .; d_gene: .; CDR3nt: TGTGCCAGTAGTATACTTAATTCACCCCTCCACTTT; CDR3aa: CASSILNSPLHF
len: 17; v_gene: TRBV6-2/TRBV6-3; j_gene: TRBJ2-7; abundance: .; d_gene: .; CDR3nt: TGTGCCAGCAGTTACATACTCTCGCGGGGTGACTCCTACGAGCAGTACTTC; CDR3aa: CASSYILSRGDSYEQYF
len: 15; v_gene: TRBV12-3/TRBV12-4; j_gene: TRBJ2-7; abundance: few; d_gene: TRBD1; CDR3nt: TGTGCCAGCAGTTCCCTCGGACAGGGGGTGTACGAGCAGTACTTC; CDR3aa: CASSSLGQGVYEQYF
len: 15; v_gene: TRBV6-1; j_gene: TRBJ2-7; abundance: few; d_gene: .; CDR3nt: TGTGCCAGCAGTCTAGCCGGGACCTCGGGTGGGGAGCAGTACTTC; CDR3aa: CASSLAGTSGGEQYF
len: 15; v_gene: TRBV29-1; j_gene: TRBJ2-5; abundance: .; d_gene: TRBD1; CDR3nt: TGCAGCGTTGATCGTCGACAGGGGGACCAAGAGACCCAGTACTTC; CDR3aa: CSVDRRQGDQETQYF
len: 14; v_gene: TRBV10-2; j_gene: TRBJ1-1; abundance: many; d_gene: TRBD1; CDR3nt: TGCGCCAGCAGTTTACAGGGGGGGAGGACTGAAGCTTTCTTT; CDR3aa: CASSLQGGRTEAFF
len: 15; v_gene: TRBV6-1; j_gene: TRBJ2-2; abundance: .; d_gene: .; CDR3nt: TGTGCCAGCGCCACCCAGTGGGTATTGGTCGGGGAGCTGTTTTTT; CDR3aa: CASATQWVLVGELFF
len: 15; v_gene: TRBV18; j_gene: TRBJ2-7; abundance: .; d_gene: TRBD1; CDR3nt: TGTGCCAGCTCAGCCACAGGACAGGGGGCAAGGGAGCAGTACTTC; CDR3aa: CASSATGQGAREQYF
len: 14; v_gene: TRBV7-3; j_gene: TRBJ2-1; abundance: few; d_gene: TRBD1; CDR3nt: TGTGCCAGCAGCTCGTATGGAGCAGGGGGTGAGCAGTTCTTC; CDR3aa: CASSSYGAGGEQFF
len: 13; v_gene: TRBV12-3/TRBV12-4; j_gene: TRBJ2-5; abundance: few; d_gene: TRBD1; CDR3nt: TGTGCCAGCAGAACAGGGGCCCAAGAGACCCAGTACTTC; CDR3aa: CASRTGAQETQYF
len: 14; v_gene: TRBV25-1; j_gene: TRBJ2-6; abundance: .; d_gene: .; CDR3nt: TGTGCCAGCAGCTACAGGGATGGGGCCAACGTCCTGACTTTC; CDR3aa: CASSYRDGANVLTF
len: 15; v_gene: TRBV12-3/TRBV12-4; j_gene: TRBJ2-2; abundance: .; d_gene: .; CDR3nt: TGTGCCAGCAGCCCCAACCGCGGTGGAACCGGGGAGCTGTTTTTT; CDR3aa: CASSPNRGGTGELFF
len: 15; v_gene: TRBV4-2; j_gene: TRBJ2-5; abundance: few; d_gene: .; CDR3nt: TGTGCCAGCAGCCAAGACATTGACAGGAAAGAGACCCAGTACTTC; CDR3aa: CASSQDIDRKETQYF
len: 16; v_gene: TRBV30; j_gene: TRBJ2-2; abundance: .; d_gene: TRBD2; CDR3nt: TGTGCCTGGAGTCGCGGACTAGCGGGGGTGATCGGGGAGCTGTTTTTT; CDR3aa: CAWSRGLAGVIGELFF
len: 14; v_gene: TRBV11-2; j_gene: TRBJ2-4; abundance: few; d_gene: TRBD1; CDR3nt: TGTGCCAGCAGCTCATACAGGGGGCGAAACATTCAGTACTTC; CDR3aa: CASSSYRGRNIQYF
len: 14; v_gene: TRBV7-9; j_gene: TRBJ1-6; abundance: few; d_gene: .; CDR3nt: TGTGCCAGCAGCTTACGGCAAATTAATTCACCCCTCCACTTT; CDR3aa: CASSLRQINSPLHF
len: 13; v_gene: TRBV10-3; j_gene: TRBJ2-7; abundance: .; d_gene: .; CDR3nt: TGTGCCATCGAAAGGGGGGACGGCTACGAGCAGTACTTC; CDR3aa: CAIERGDGYEQYF
len: 11; v_gene: TRBV12-3/TRBV12-4; j_gene: TRBJ2-3; abundance: .; d_gene: .; CDR3nt: TGTGCCAGCAGCCGTGAAGATACGCAGTATTTT; CDR3aa: CASSREDTQYF